This TCR delta chain was sequenced for a study of gamma-delta chains in newborns, infants, children. Background on the study: Innate gammadelta T cells reportedly expand polyclonally right after birth, driven by microbial exposure, per the title.

V was clipped by 4 bases and J by 7 bases; unmatched bases: 11. This CDR3 spans 15 amino acids. The germline V gene has CDR1 GEAIGNYY and CDR2 EKD. This clone has just a few counts. This may come from a read error, since a much larger clone is one base off. At the DNA level, this CDR3 is encoded by other sequences in the same sample as well. TCRdb re-processed the reads using CATT. This sample has approximately 5,600 delta-chain clones; over 4% occur once, and the top ten carry approximately 6.9%. This receptor was identified in a child who was a newborn, infant or young child, either healthy, febrile or measles-vaccinated (not recorded which). Sequenced input: blood. The gene calls are TRDV2 and TRDJ2; 7 nucleotides line up with TRDD3. The CDR3 region is CACDLLDTPGAQLFF. The CDR3, as DNA: TGTGCCTGTGATCTGTTGGATACGCCAGGAGCACAACTCTTCTTT.